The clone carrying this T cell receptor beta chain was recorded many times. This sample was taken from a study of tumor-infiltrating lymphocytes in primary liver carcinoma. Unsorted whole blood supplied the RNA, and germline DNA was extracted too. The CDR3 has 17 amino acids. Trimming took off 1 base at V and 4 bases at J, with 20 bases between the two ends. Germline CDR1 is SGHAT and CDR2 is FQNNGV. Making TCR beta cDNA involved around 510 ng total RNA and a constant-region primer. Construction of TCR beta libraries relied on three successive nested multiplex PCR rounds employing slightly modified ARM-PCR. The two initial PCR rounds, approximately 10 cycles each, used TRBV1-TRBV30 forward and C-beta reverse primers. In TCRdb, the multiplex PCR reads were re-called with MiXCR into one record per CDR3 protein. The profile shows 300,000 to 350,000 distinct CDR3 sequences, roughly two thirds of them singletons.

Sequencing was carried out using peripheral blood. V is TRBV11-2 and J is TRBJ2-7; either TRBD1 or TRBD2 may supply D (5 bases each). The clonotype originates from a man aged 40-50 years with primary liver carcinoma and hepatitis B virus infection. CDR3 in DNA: TGTGCCAGCAGCTTAGTCAAACCGGGACCCCTGGGGTACGAGCAGTACTTC. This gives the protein CASSLVKPGPLGYEQYF. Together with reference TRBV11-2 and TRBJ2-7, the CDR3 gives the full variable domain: EAGVAQSPRYKIIEKRQSVAFWCNPISGHATLYWYQQILGQGPKLLIQFQNNGVVDDSQLPKDRFSAERLKGVDSTLKIQPAKLEDSAVYLCASSLVKPGPLGYEQYFGPGTRLTVT.